This T cell receptor beta chain was sequenced for a study of T cell responses to AZD1222 COVID-19 vaccine. Study outcomes and limitations: Epitopes outside B.1.351 and B.1.1.7 mutated regions reportedly drew nearly half of spike TCRs. Spike as a whole was targeted by vaccine-associated CD4 TCRs, dominant at 160-218 and 743-854. Baseline antibody screening turned up just six seropositive AZD1222 recipients.

Libraries were prepared by immunoSEQ multiplex PCR; TCRdb keeps only in-frame clonotypes and omits some of them. In the table there are roughly 180,000 clones, 94% of which are singletons. This clone was counted between two and nine times. Its antigen is still unknown. CDR3 length equals 12 residues. Germline CDR1 MNHEY, CDR2 SMNVEV (reference sequence). V was clipped by 8 bases and J by 4 bases, with 8 bases between them. This receptor was obtained from an adult who received the AZD1222 COVID-19 vaccine. The sample consisted of peripheral blood, taken 28 days after the second AZD1222 dose. The chain uses TRBV27 and TRBJ1-4; D is perhaps TRBD1 (5 bases). The CDR3 loop reads CASRQYNEKLFF. The CDR3 nucleotides read TGTGCCAGCCGACAGTATAATGAAAAACTGTTTTTT.